This is a list of T cell receptor beta chains from one sample in a study of cytomegalovirus exposure and HLA in healthy donors. Only in-frame clones appear in the TCRdb table, and some are missing; sequencing was by immunoSEQ multiplex PCR. This table has fewer than 350,000 clones, 70% to 90% appearing once. The sample comprised PBMCs. Receptors originate from a woman aged 18-29 years in good health and CMV-seronegative. Both conserved end residues are part of each CDR3. Each record gives: D gene, clone size, V gene, J gene, CDR3 DNA, CDR3 protein. A D gene is named only where the DNA matches it firmly. Where a row states a size, it is once, few, many or the class of an expanded clone; other rows omit it.

NA	NA	TRBV5-1	TRBJ1-1	TGCGCCAGCAGCTTGGATGGAGAGAGACTGAACACTGAAGCTTTCTTT	CASSLDGERLNTEAFF
NA	NA	TRBV29-1	TRBJ2-2	TGCAGCGTCTCCAGCTGGGGGGATTCGAACACCGGGGAGCTGTTTTTT	CSVSSWGDSNTGELFF
TRBD1	NA	TRBV7-8	TRBJ1-2	TGTGCCAGCAGCCTGGGACAGGGGAAAGGCGACTATGGCCACACCTTC	CASSLGQGKGDYGHTF
NA	NA	TRBV11-3	TRBJ2-7	TGTGCCAGCAGCTTGCCCGGGACACCCGAGCAGTACTTC	CASSLPGTPEQYF
TRBD2	NA	TRBV19	TRBJ2-3	TGTGCCAGTAGTATTGGGGGGGGTCCGAGCACAGATACGCAGTATTTT	CASSIGGGPSTDTQYF
NA	NA	TRBV25-1	TRBJ2-7	TGTGCCAGCAGTGGTAAGGGGGGGTACGAGCAGTACTTC	CASSGKGGYEQYF
NA	NA	TRBV10-1	TRBJ2-2	TGCGCCAGCAGTCCATCCGGACACTCCCCCACCGGGGAGCTGTTTTTT	CASSPSGHSPTGELFF
NA	NA	TRBV5-1	TRBJ2-2	TGCGCCAGCAGCTTGCAATCCGGGAACACCGGGGAGCTGTTTTTT	CASSLQSGNTGELFF
NA	NA	TRBV9	TRBJ1-2	TGTGCCAGCAGCGTAGGGGGGGGCGGTTTAAATGGCTACACCTTC	CASSVGGGGLNGYTF
NA	NA	TRBV20-1	TRBJ1-1	TGCAGTCAGGAAACGAACACTGAAGCTTTCTTT	CSQETNTEAFF
NA	NA	TRBV5-6	TRBJ2-2	TGTGCCAGCAGCTTCCCAACAGGGACCGCCGGGGAGCTGTTTTTT	CASSFPTGTAGELFF
NA	NA	TRBV4-1	TRBJ1-4	TGCGCCAGCAGCCTAGGATCGGGAGGTGAAAAACTGTTTTTT	CASSLGSGGEKLFF
TRBD1	once	TRBV29-1	TRBJ1-1	TGCAGCGTTTACCCACCAGGGGGGACCGAAGCTTTCTTT	CSVYPPGGTEAFF
NA	NA	TRBV9	TRBJ1-6	TGTGCCAGCAGTAGACAGACCTATAATTCACCCCTCCACTTT	CASSRQTYNSPLHF
NA	NA	TRBV5-1	TRBJ2-1	TGCGCCAGCGGAGACCACAATGAGCAGTTCTTC	CASGDHNEQFF
NA	NA	TRBV7-6	TRBJ2-5	TGTGCCAGCAGCGCCCGACATCTGGGCTCGGAGACCCAGTACTTC	CASSARHLGSETQYF
NA	NA	TRBV5-1	TRBJ1-2	TGCGCCAGCAGCTTAGGAGGGGCTCCCAACTATGGCTACACCTTC	CASSLGGAPNYGYTF
TRBD1	NA	TRBV5-1	TRBJ2-1	TGCGCCAGCAGCGCCGGGACAGGGGTCGATGAGCAGTTCTTC	CASSAGTGVDEQFF
TRBD2	NA	TRBV11-2	TRBJ2-7	TGTGCCAGCAGCTTTGTTACTAGCGGGAACTACGAGCAGTACTTC	CASSFVTSGNYEQYF
TRBD2	NA	TRBV9	TRBJ2-1	TGTGCCAGCAGCAAACTAGCGGGGGGTAATAATGAGCAGTTCTTC	CASSKLAGGNNEQFF
TRBD1	NA	TRBV6-6	TRBJ1-4	TGTGCCAGCAGTTACGCCTCCAGGGGGAATGAAAAACTGTTTTTT	CASSYASRGNEKLFF
NA	NA	TRBV19	TRBJ1-2	TGTGCCAGTTCGTACCCTGCAACAGGGTTGAAACACTATGGCTACACCTTC	CASSYPATGLKHYGYTF
TRBD1	NA	TRBV9	TRBJ1-2	TGTGCCAGCAGCGTAGATAGGACAGGGTCTAACTATGGCTACACCTTC	CASSVDRTGSNYGYTF
TRBD2	once	TRBV6-5	TRBJ2-3	TGTGCCAGCAGATTAGCGGGGTACACAGATACGCAGTATTTT	CASRLAGYTDTQYF
TRBD1	NA	TRBV4-1	TRBJ1-1	TGCGCCAGCAGCCGGACAGGGTCGAGCGCTGAAGCTTTCTTT	CASSRTGSSAEAFF
NA	NA	TRBV6-6	TRBJ1-6	TGTGCCAGCAGTTACTCGCGGCGGGGTGATTCACCCCTCCACTTT	CASSYSRRGDSPLHF
NA	NA	TRBV2	TRBJ1-5	TGTGCCAGCAGCGGGGATTATAGCAATCAGCCCCAGCATTTT	CASSGDYSNQPQHF
NA	NA	TRBV19	TRBJ1-1	TGTGCCAGTAGAACGATGGCCCGTAACACTGAAGCTTTCTTT	CASRTMARNTEAFF
TRBD1	NA	TRBV12-5	TRBJ2-5	TGTGCTAGTGGTTCACGGACAGGGGTAGAGACCCAGTACTTC	CASGSRTGVETQYF
TRBD2	NA	TRBV9	TRBJ2-7	TGTGCCAGCAGCCCCCGGGGGGGAGCCGAGCAGTACTTC	CASSPRGGAEQYF
TRBD2	NA	TRBV5-6	TRBJ2-3	TGTGCCAGCAGCTTGAGGTCTAGCGGGGGGGCCCGAGCAGATACGCAGTATTTT	CASSLRSSGGARADTQYF
TRBD1	NA	TRBV5-1	TRBJ1-1	TGCGCCAGCACAGAAAAAACAGGGGGCTACACTGAAGCTTTCTTT	CASTEKTGGYTEAFF
NA	few	TRBV6-4	TRBJ2-3	TGTGCCAGCAGTCCATCCCTAGGTCCGGATACGCAGTATTTT	CASSPSLGPDTQYF
TRBD1	NA	TRBV19	TRBJ2-3	TGTGCCAGTAGGGACAGGGGGGGGACAGATACGCAGTATTTT	CASRDRGGTDTQYF
TRBD1	NA	TRBV5-1	TRBJ2-1	TGCGCCAGCAGCTTGGGGGACAGCGCCAATGAGCAGTTCTTC	CASSLGDSANEQFF
TRBD2	NA	TRBV5-6	TRBJ2-1	TGTGCCAGCAGCCGTAGCGGGCTCGATGAGCAGTTCTTC	CASSRSGLDEQFF
TRBD1	NA	TRBV6-5	TRBJ2-7	TGTGCCAGCAGTTACTTCAGGGGGCATAACGAGCAGTACTTC	CASSYFRGHNEQYF
NA	NA	TRBV5-1	TRBJ2-7	TGCGCCAGCAGCTTGGAGTCGGGGATCCTCTACGAGCAGTACTTC	CASSLESGILYEQYF
TRBD2	NA	TRBV11-2	TRBJ2-3	TGTGCCAGCAGCGGCTCCCGTCTAGCGGTCCGCGCGGAGGTGCAGTATTTT	CASSGSRLAVRAEVQYF
NA	NA	TRBV5-8	TRBJ2-2	TGTGCCAGCAGCTTGGGCGCGGCAGTCACCGGGGAGCTGTTTTTT	CASSLGAAVTGELFF
NA	NA	TRBV20-1	TRBJ2-5	TGCAGTGCCTCTGCGGAGACCCAGTACTTC	CSASAETQYF
NA	NA	TRBV2	TRBJ1-2	TGTGCCAGCAGTGGCTTGATACCCTCCGAGCATGGCTACACCTTC	CASSGLIPSEHGYTF
NA	NA	TRBV11-3	TRBJ1-1	TGTGCCAGCAGCTTACGGGTTAACACTGAAGCTTTCTTT	CASSLRVNTEAFF
TRBD1	NA	TRBV29-1	TRBJ1-1	TGCAGCGTTGAAAGACAGGGAAAGGACACTGAAGCTTTCTTT	CSVERQGKDTEAFF
TRBD2	NA	TRBV4-1	TRBJ2-5	TGCGCCAGCAGCCAACAGCGGGGTCAAGAGACCCAGTACTTC	CASSQQRGQETQYF
NA	NA	TRBV2	TRBJ2-5	TGTTCACAGCGGAGATCAGGAGCGGTCGGGGAGACCCAGTACTTC	CSQRRSGAVGETQYF
NA	NA	TRBV5-1	TRBJ2-4	TGCGCCAGCAGCGAAGGGGGAGACAGAAACATTCAGTACTTC	CASSEGGDRNIQYF
NA	NA	TRBV7-7	TRBJ2-5	TGTGCTAGCAGCTCAGCGGGACAGCAAGAGACCCAGTACTTC	CASSSAGQQETQYF
TRBD1	once	TRBV9	TRBJ2-2	TGTGCCAGCAGCGGCCGCCTGACAGGGGGTCGAATCTCCCGGAACACCGGGGAGCTGTTTTTT	CASSGRLTGGRISRNTGELFF
NA	NA	TRBV6-4	TRBJ2-5	TGTGCCAGCAAATTAGGAACCCGCGGAAAGACCCAGTACTTC	CASKLGTRGKTQYF
TRBD2	once	TRBV19	TRBJ2-2	TGTGCCAGTGAAGGGACTAGTAACACCGGGGAGCTGTTTTTT	CASEGTSNTGELFF
NA	NA	TRBV7-8	TRBJ2-5	TGTGCCAGCAGCTTAGAGAGGACGGGGCAAGAGACCCAGTACTTC	CASSLERTGQETQYF
TRBD1	once	TRBV7-9	TRBJ2-7	TGTGCCAGCAGCCCGCATCCGGACAGGTACGAGCAGTACTTC	CASSPHPDRYEQYF
TRBD1	NA	TRBV9	TRBJ2-7	TGTGCCAGCAGCGTTTCGACAGGGGTGGGATACGAGCAGTACTTC	CASSVSTGVGYEQYF